One and the same sample provided the 30 T cell receptor beta chains below, sequenced in a study of graft-versus-host responses after intestinal transplantation. TCRdb's copy holds only in-frame clones and misses some; the assay was immunoSEQ multiplex PCR. The sample has roughly 110,000 clones, 85% to 95% seen once. For these receptors, no antigen is known. The input for sequencing was unstimulated CD8+ T cells sorted from spleen or lymph node cells, taken before transplant. The receptors originated from a human donor who was the organ donor for an intestinal transplant.

This clone was counted once. This chain joins TRBV19 and TRBJ1-4; 11 bases map to TRBD1. V lost 6 bases, J lost 8 bases, and 8 bases stayed unmatched. Germline values: CDR1 LNHDA, CDR2 SQIVND (reference sequence). The CDR3 is 15 residues long. CDR3 DNA: TGTGCCAGTAGCGACCTGGGACAGGGGGGAGAAAAACTGTTTTTT. The encoded protein is CASSDLGQGGEKLFF.

The chain joins TRBV13 to TRBJ2-7; no clear D. V shed 1 base and J shed 7 bases, with 5 bases lying between them. The length of the CDR3 is 11 residues. CDR1 is PRHDT and CDR2 is FYEKMQ in the germline V gene (reference sequence). CDR3 DNA: TGTGCCAGCAGCTTAGTGAGAGAGCAGTACTTC. Translated: CASSLVREQYF.

The rearrangement links TRBV4-3 to TRBJ1-4; perhaps TRBD1 as D (5 bases). CDR3 length: 16 amino acids. The germline V gene encodes CDR1 LGHNA and CDR2 YSLEER. The ends were cut back, 0 bases at V and 6 bases at J, with 14 bases in the middle. CDR3 DNA sequence: TGCGCCAGCAGCCAAGAGCTCGGGACCTCGCATGAAAAACTGTTTTTT. Its protein is CASSQELGTSHEKLFF.

The chain links TRBV15 to TRBJ2-2; D is possibly TRBD2 (6 bases). Trimming cost V 5 bases and J 1 base, with 8 bases left between them. The CDR3 spans 14 residues. The germline V gene has CDR1 LNHNV and CDR2 YYDKDF (reference sequence). The CDR3 DNA is TGTGCCACCAGCTCTAGCGAGAACACCGGGGAGCTGTTTTTT. Translating it yields CATSSSENTGELFF.

This chain connects TRBV10-1 to TRBJ2-5, with D possibly TRBD2 on 6 matching bases. The germline V and J ends were trimmed by 2 bases and 5 bases, with 9 bases remaining between them. The CDR3 has 13 amino acids. The germline V gene has CDR1 WNHNN and CDR2 SYGVQD (reference sequence). The CDR3 DNA is TGCGCCAGCAGTGAGGCGGAGGGGGAGACCCAGTACTTC. This sequence encodes CASSEAEGETQYF.

This chain links TRBV7-2 with TRBJ1-1, with unresolved D. The CDR3 covers 14 residues. Trimming took 2 bases from V and 10 from J, leaving 17 bases between them. Germline V gene sequence: CDR1 SGHTA, CDR2 FQGNSA. The CDR3 protein is CASSLPLHDLAAFF. The CDR3, as DNA: TGTGCCAGCAGCTTACCTCTGCACGATCTCGCAGCTTTCTTT.

This clone occurred once. The rearrangement links TRBV5-1 to TRBJ2-3; D may be TRBD1 or TRBD2 (5 bases each). Germline V CDR1 and CDR2: SGHRS, YFSETQ. The V end was cut by 3 bases, the J end by 0 bases, with 11 bases between. CDR3 size: 15 residues. As DNA, the CDR3 is TGCGCCAGCAGCTCGGGGCATACTAGCACAGATACGCAGTATTTT. This codes for CASSSGHTSTDTQYF.

This clone has a single count. The J gene is TRBJ1-2, the V gene TRBV5-6, with 7 bases that match TRBD1. CDR1 and CDR2 (germline): SGHDT, YYEEEE. This CDR3 region has 15 residues. The V gene end was trimmed by 2 bases and the J gene end by 8 bases; junction bases not matched to a gene: 12. CDR3: CASSLADRDVSGYTF. The CDR3 DNA reads TGTGCCAGCAGCTTAGCCGACAGGGACGTATCCGGCTACACCTTC.

The V and J genes are TRBV2 and TRBJ2-7; D may be TRBD2 (6 bases). This CDR3 has 15 residues. V dropped 6 bases and J dropped 4 bases, with 19 bases sitting between them. CDR1 and CDR2 from the germline V gene are SNHLY and FYNNEI. CDR3 in DNA: TGTGCCAGCAGCCCGACCCGGGACTTGGAATACGAGCAGTACTTC. This encodes CASSPTRDLEYEQYF. Combining the CDR3 with reference TRBV2 and TRBJ2-7 gives the whole variable domain EPEVTQTPSHQVTQMGQEVILRCVPISNHLYFYWYRQILGQKVEFLVSFYNNEISEKSEIFDDQFSVERPDGSNFTLKIRSTKLEDSAMYFCASSPTRDLEYEQYFGPGTRLTVT.

The V call is TRBV4-3, the J call TRBJ1-1, with a possible D match to TRBD1 (5 bases). Between the trimmed V and J ends, which lost 4 bases and 8 bases, there was a span of 14 bases. The CDR3 contains 13 residues. Germline CDR1 and CDR2: LGHNA and YSLEER. The CDR3 protein is CASSPAGGLEAFF. DNA for the CDR3: TGCGCCAGCAGCCCCGCGGGGGGATTGGAAGCTTTCTTT.

This rearrangement joins TRBV13 to TRBJ2-1; D unresolved. Germline loops: CDR1 PRHDT, CDR2 FYEKMQ (reference sequence). CDR3 length: 12 residues. Deletions cut 5 bases from V and 5 bases from J, with 7 bases between. The CDR3 DNA is TGTGCCAGCAGCCAGATTAACAATGAGCAGTTCTTC. Its translation is CASSQINNEQFF.

The gene calls are TRBV11-2 and TRBJ2-7; 7 positions agree with TRBD1. V was clipped by 5 bases and J by 4 bases; unmatched bases: 8. The CDR3 covers 14 residues. Germline lookup yields CDR1 SGHAT and CDR2 FQNNGV. The CDR3, as DNA: TGTGCCAGCAGCCCGGACAGGTTTGGATACGAGCAGTACTTC. It yields the protein CASSPDRFGYEQYF. Based on the CDR3 plus reference TRBV11-2 and TRBJ2-7, the full variable domain is EAGVAQSPRYKIIEKRQSVAFWCNPISGHATLYWYQQILGQGPKLLIQFQNNGVVDDSQLPKDRFSAERLKGVDSTLKIQPAKLEDSAVYLCASSPDRFGYEQYFGPGTRLTVT.

This chain links TRBV5-6 with TRBJ2-2; the D is unclear. CDR1 is SGHDT and CDR2 is YYEEEE in the germline V gene. The CDR3 is 12 amino acids. V lost 0 bases, J lost 6 bases, and 3 bases lay in between. The CDR3 spells CASSLGAGELFF. The CDR3 region has the DNA TGTGCCAGCAGCTTGGGGGCCGGGGAGCTGTTTTTT.

The chain carries TRBV4-1 and TRBJ2-1, with TRBD1 identical over 7 bases. Trimming at V came to 0 bases and at J to 2 bases, leaving 7 bases not matched to a gene. The CDR3 sequence is 17 residues long. Germline lookup yields CDR1 MGHRA and CDR2 YSYEKL. The CDR3: CASSQDATGLPYNEQFF. The CDR3 DNA sequence: TGCGCCAGCAGCCAAGACGCGACAGGGCTGCCCTACAATGAGCAGTTCTTC.

This chain joins TRBV9 and TRBJ1-2; tentatively, D is TRBD1 (6 bases). V dropped 3 bases and J dropped 4 bases, with 13 bases sitting between them. CDR1 and CDR2 (germline): SGDLS, YYNGEE. This CDR3 spans 14 amino acids. As DNA, the CDR3 is TGTGCCAGCAGCGAGGACAGTTCATTCTATGGCTACACCTTC. This codes for CASSEDSSFYGYTF. The full variable domain, with the rest looked up from reference TRBV9 and TRBJ1-2, is DSGVTQTPKHLITATGQRVTLRCSPRSGDLSVYWYQQSLDQGLQFLIQYYNGEERAKGNILERFSAQQFPDLHSELNLSSLELGDSALYFCASSEDSSFYGYTFGSGTRLTVV.

The CDR3 bases are TGTGCCAGCAGTGAAGTCAGTACAGCACCCCCCTACGAGCAGTACTTC. The encoded protein is CASSEVSTAPPYEQYF. The rearrangement links TRBV6-1 to TRBJ2-7; D remains ambiguous. Trimming removed 1 base from V and 2 bases from J, with 15 bases in between. This CDR3 has 16 residues. Germline values: CDR1 MNHNS, CDR2 SASEGT.

CDR3 nucleotide sequence: TGCGCCAGCAGCTTTGGCCTACAGGCGATGAACACTGAAGCTTTCTTT. Protein sequence: CASSFGLQAMNTEAFF. This sequence joins TRBV5-1 and TRBJ1-1; D is possibly TRBD1 (5 bases). Germline-derived CDR1 and CDR2 are SGHRS and YFSETQ. This CDR3 is 16 amino acids long. With 2 bases removed from V and 0 bases from J, the gap between germline ends came to 14 bases. Full variable domain (remainder filled in from reference TRBV5-1 and TRBJ1-1): KAGVTQTPRYLIKTRGQQVTLSCSPISGHRSVSWYQQTPGQGLQFLFEYFSETQRNKGNFPGRFSGRQFSNSRSEMNVSTLELGDSALYLCASSFGLQAMNTEAFFGQGTRLTVV.

This clone appeared a single time. The chain has TRBV23-1 and TRBJ2-1; unclear D gene. TRBV23-1 belongs to the ORF category, with a function that is uncertain. V lost 0 bases and J 10 bases, leaving 13 bases between the germline ends. The CDR3 loop spans 14 amino acids. The CDR3 DNA is TGCGCCAGCAGTCAATCCGAAGGGCCCGGGGAGCAGTTCTTC. Protein: CASSQSEGPGEQFF.

V is TRBV1 and J is TRBJ1-4. TRBV1 is designated a pseudogene. CDR3 length: 16 amino acids. DNA for the CDR3: TGCACCAGCAGCCAATCTGGGACCAAGACTAATGAAAAACTGTTTTTT. Encoded protein: CTSSQSGTKTNEKLFF.

This chain joins TRBV2 and TRBJ2-7; D remains ambiguous. From germline, CDR1 is SNHLY and CDR2 FYNNEI. Between the trimmed V and J ends, which lost 0 bases and 4 bases, there was a span of 10 bases. This CDR3 spans 14 amino acids. The CDR3, as DNA: TGTGCCAGCAGTGAAGCGACCGACGGTTACGAGCAGTACTTC. Translated, it gives CASSEATDGYEQYF.

This sequence joins TRBV11-2 and TRBJ1-1; 8 bases align to TRBD1. The ends lost 5 bases at V and 0 bases at J; junction bases unmatched: 5. CDR3 length: 15 residues. CDR1 is SGHAT, CDR2 FQNNGV, per germline. The CDR3 is CASSARQGMNTEAFF. For the CDR3, the DNA is TGTGCCAGCAGCGCCCGACAGGGGATGAACACTGAAGCTTTCTTT.

The gene calls are TRBV27 and TRBJ1-2, with TRBD1 as a possible D gene (5 bases). CDR1 is MNHEY, CDR2 SMNVEV, per germline (reference sequence). This CDR3 spans 12 amino acids. Trimming left V 5 bases short and J 7 bases short, with 11 bases between. CDR3 coding DNA: TGTGCCAGCAGTGGGGCAGGGATTGGCTACACCTTC. Translating gives CASSGAGIGYTF.

The chain uses TRBV28 and TRBJ2-7, with TRBD1 matching 9 bases. Germline CDR1 reads MDHEN; CDR2 reads SYDVKM. The J segment lost 9 bases and the V segment lost 3 bases, leaving 9 bases of the junction unmatched. The CDR3 totals 14 residues. CDR3 coding DNA: TGTGCCAGCAGTTTCAGGACAGGGGTTTTATTGCAGTACTTC. This encodes CASSFRTGVLLQYF.

This chain connects TRBV27 to TRBJ2-1, with a possible D match to TRBD2 (5 bases). Trimming removed 1 base from V and 0 bases from J, with 10 bases in between. This CDR3 is built from 16 residues. Germline CDR1 MNHEY, CDR2 SMNVEV (reference sequence). The CDR3 nucleotides are TGTGCCAGCAGTTTATGGCTAGCTCCCTCCTACAATGAGCAGTTCTTC. Protein sequence: CASSLWLAPSYNEQFF.

In its sample, this clone was seen once. The CDR3 nucleotides read TGCGCCAGCAGCCAAGGGCTAGCGGGGACCTACGAGCAGTACTTC. As protein: CASSQGLAGTYEQYF. The chain uses TRBV4-1 and TRBJ2-7; 9 bases are a match to TRBD2. Trimming took 1 base from V and 2 from J; bases not matched to a gene: 3. Germline CDR1 is MGHRA and CDR2 is YSYEKL. The CDR3 contains 15 residues.

The chain couples TRBV21-1 to TRBJ2-7; no check of the table's D call, TRBD2, against the DNA was made. TRBV21-1 is a pseudogene locus. The CDR3 is 16 residues long. The DNA of the CDR3 is TGTGCCAGCAGCCGCCGGGGAGGGGAGCCCTCCTACGAGCAGTACTTC. This sequence encodes CASSRRGGEPSYEQYF.

J is TRBJ2-5 and V is TRBV7-9; TRBD2 agrees at 12 bases. The V and J ends lost 0 bases and 5 bases, in that order; junction bases with no gene match: 4. CDR1 and CDR2 from the germline V gene are SEHNR and FQNEAQ (reference sequence). CDR3 length: 16 residues. CDR3 sequence: CASSLAPTSGSETQYF. The CDR3 DNA reads as TGTGCCAGCAGCTTAGCTCCGACTAGCGGGAGTGAGACCCAGTACTTC.

This clone is a singleton in its sample. The V call is TRBV29-1, the J call TRBJ2-1, with 11 bases identical to TRBD2. Germline V gives CDR1 SQVTM, CDR2 ANQGSEA. Losses at the gene ends were 0 bases for V and 7 bases for J; bases not matched to a gene: 11. The CDR3 totals 17 residues. The CDR3 loop reads CSVEDTPTSGSWNEQFF. The CDR3 bases are TGCAGCGTTGAAGATACCCCTACTAGCGGGAGTTGGAATGAGCAGTTCTTC.

This chain joins TRBV6-1 and TRBJ2-2; D might be TRBD1 (6 bases). CDR3 length: 14 residues. Germline CDR1 is MNHNS and CDR2 is SASEGT. V dropped 8 bases and J dropped 3 bases, with 13 bases sitting between them. The CDR3, as DNA: TGTGCCAGCTTCCAGGGGCCTTACACCGGGGAGCTGTTTTTT. Protein: CASFQGPYTGELFF.

The J gene is TRBJ2-7, the V gene TRBV27, with D perhaps given as TRBD1 or TRBD2 (5 bases each). CDR1 and CDR2 from the germline V gene are MNHEY and SMNVEV (reference sequence). CDR3 length: 14 residues. Trimming shortened V by 3 bases and J by 4 bases, and 13 bases separated the two germline ends. CDR3 sequence reads: CASSFSGPDYEQYF. DNA for the CDR3: TGTGCCAGCAGTTTTTCGGGACCGGATTACGAGCAGTACTTC.